The TCR beta chain under discussion was sequenced for a study of CD8 T cells in Susac syndrome. With random hexamers, reverse transcription was performed on about 0.45 to 1 ug of RNA. TCRdb used MiXCR to reprocess the immunoSEQ multiplex PCR reads, holding one entry per CDR3 protein. The sample has about 240,000 distinct CDR3 sequences; about 96% are singletons. Study results and caveats: Where Susac syndrome CD4+ T cell repertoires were concerned, no clonal expansion was evident.

Sequencing targeted TCR beta in blood CD8+ and CD4+ T cells. Trimming at V came to 7 bases and at J to 3 bases, leaving 5 bases not matched to a gene. The CDR3 runs 13 residues. Germline assignment: CDR1 MDHEN and CDR2 SYDVKM. Worth noting for this clonotype: Its specificity is unknown.

The rearrangement joins TRBV28 to TRBJ2-7; 8 bases map to TRBD2. Specimen: CD4+ T cells from PBMCs. The receptor comes from a human donor with Susac syndrome. DNA for the CDR3: TGTGCCAGCACCCTAGCGGGTCTCTACGAGCAGTACTTC. Amino acids: CASTLAGLYEQYF.